A selection of T cell receptor beta chains follows, all from one sample in a study of post-analysis software for immune sequencing data. TCRdb re-called the PCR reads through MiXCR, storing one row per CDR3 protein. The table includes about 560,000 distinct CDR3 sequences, about 40% detected once. The sample taken for sequencing was blood. These receptors all come from a girl aged 10-17 years with multiple sclerosis. Both conserved end residues are part of each CDR3. Fields, in order: clone size, D gene, V gene, J gene, CDR3 DNA, CDR3 protein. A D gene is named only where the DNA matches it firmly. Clone size, where shown, is once, few, many, or a class for clones that have expanded.

clone_size: .; d_call: .; v_call: TRBV5-8; j_call: TRBJ2-1; cdr3_nt: TGTGCCAGCAGTTCCTTCTTTCTCAATGAGCAGTTCTTC; cdr3_aa: CASSSFFLNEQFF
clone_size: once; d_call: .; v_call: TRBV6-6; j_call: TRBJ2-7; cdr3_nt: TGTGCCAGCAGTCAGCCAGGGGCCGGGGTGAGAGAGCAGTACTTC; cdr3_aa: CASSQPGAGVREQYF
clone_size: .; d_call: .; v_call: TRBV7-8; j_call: TRBJ2-1; cdr3_nt: TGTGCCAGCAGCGGTAGCCGGGAGTGGAGTGAGCAGTTCTTC; cdr3_aa: CASSGSREWSEQFF
clone_size: many; d_call: .; v_call: TRBV5-1; j_call: TRBJ2-7; cdr3_nt: TGCGCCAGCAGCTTCGCAGGTGGCGAGCAGTACTTC; cdr3_aa: CASSFAGGEQYF
clone_size: once; d_call: .; v_call: TRBV12-3/TRBV12-4; j_call: TRBJ1-2; cdr3_nt: TGTGCCAGCAGTTCCGGTGGAGGTGGCTATGACTACACCTTC; cdr3_aa: CASSSGGGGYDYTF
clone_size: .; d_call: .; v_call: TRBV9; j_call: TRBJ2-1; cdr3_nt: TGTGCCAGCAGCGTCGTCGAGGGTAGCTACAATGAGCAGTTCTTC; cdr3_aa: CASSVVEGSYNEQFF
clone_size: .; d_call: .; v_call: TRBV4-1; j_call: TRBJ1-2; cdr3_nt: TGCGCCAGCAGCCAAGTGGGGGTCGGCTATGGCTACACCTTC; cdr3_aa: CASSQVGVGYGYTF
clone_size: few; d_call: .; v_call: TRBV5-1; j_call: TRBJ2-5; cdr3_nt: TGCGCCAGCAGCACGGGGGTGGAGCCCTTCCAAGAGACCCAGTACTTC; cdr3_aa: CASSTGVEPFQETQYF
clone_size: .; d_call: TRBD1; v_call: TRBV7-2; j_call: TRBJ2-2; cdr3_nt: TGTGCCAGCAGCTTGGGGACAGTGAACACCGGGGAGCTGTTTTTT; cdr3_aa: CASSLGTVNTGELFF
clone_size: .; d_call: TRBD1; v_call: TRBV11-2; j_call: TRBJ2-3; cdr3_nt: TGTGCCAGCAGTTTAGACAGGGGGCTAAGGGCGCAGTATTTT; cdr3_aa: CASSLDRGLRAQYF
clone_size: .; d_call: TRBD2; v_call: TRBV7-6; j_call: TRBJ2-3; cdr3_nt: TGTGCCAGCAGCTTAGCCCCCGAGGCGGGAGCAGATACGCAGTATTTT; cdr3_aa: CASSLAPEAGADTQYF
clone_size: .; d_call: TRBD1; v_call: TRBV29-1; j_call: TRBJ1-2; cdr3_nt: TGCAGCGTTGTCAGAGGGGGCGATGGCTACACCTTC; cdr3_aa: CSVVRGGDGYTF
clone_size: .; d_call: .; v_call: TRBV4-1; j_call: TRBJ1-2; cdr3_nt: TGCGCCAGCAGCTTTCAGACCCTAGCGGACCTGCCCCCTAACTATGGCTACACCTTC; cdr3_aa: CASSFQTLADLPPNYGYTF
clone_size: .; d_call: .; v_call: TRBV7-2; j_call: TRBJ1-1; cdr3_nt: TGTGCCAGCAGCTTACCTTCGGGGGGGAACACTGAAGCTTTCTTT; cdr3_aa: CASSLPSGGNTEAFF
clone_size: .; d_call: TRBD2; v_call: TRBV13; j_call: TRBJ2-1; cdr3_nt: TGTGTCAGCAGCTTATCCGTAGGGAGGGAAGGTGAGCAGTTCTTC; cdr3_aa: CVSSLSVGREGEQFF
clone_size: .; d_call: .; v_call: TRBV12-3/TRBV12-4; j_call: TRBJ1-2; cdr3_nt: TGTGCCAGCAGTTTCCCCCCGAGGGCAGGCGCCTATGGCTACACCTTC; cdr3_aa: CASSFPPRAGAYGYTF
clone_size: once; d_call: .; v_call: TRBV29-1; j_call: TRBJ1-1; cdr3_nt: TGCAGCGTTGAATCCCCGGGGCAGCGGTACACTGAAGCTTTCTTT; cdr3_aa: CSVESPGQRYTEAFF
clone_size: few; d_call: TRBD2; v_call: TRBV6-6; j_call: TRBJ2-7; cdr3_nt: TGTGCCAGCAGTCTTAGCGGGGCAAGCTCCTACGAGCAGTACTTC; cdr3_aa: CASSLSGASSYEQYF
clone_size: .; d_call: TRBD1; v_call: TRBV10-3; j_call: TRBJ1-4; cdr3_nt: TGTGCCATCAGTGAGCCCGGACAGGGGGTACGCGAAAAACTGTTTTTT; cdr3_aa: CAISEPGQGVREKLFF
clone_size: .; d_call: TRBD2; v_call: TRBV7-9; j_call: TRBJ2-1; cdr3_nt: TGTGCCAGCAGCGAAATGGGAGGACTAGCGGCGCCCAATGAGCAGTTCTTC; cdr3_aa: CASSEMGGLAAPNEQFF
clone_size: .; d_call: .; v_call: TRBV3-1; j_call: TRBJ2-5; cdr3_nt: TGTGCCAGCAGCCAGGGTGTCGGTACGGGGGCCCAGTACTTC; cdr3_aa: CASSQGVGTGAQYF
clone_size: .; d_call: .; v_call: TRBV9; j_call: TRBJ1-1; cdr3_nt: TGTGCCAGCAGCGGAGGAACAGGGTTTCCTATGAACACTGAAGCTTTCTTT; cdr3_aa: CASSGGTGFPMNTEAFF
clone_size: .; d_call: TRBD1; v_call: TRBV12-3/TRBV12-4; j_call: TRBJ2-1; cdr3_nt: TGTGCCAGCAGTTTTCCGGGACAGAAATACAATGAGCAGTTCTTC; cdr3_aa: CASSFPGQKYNEQFF
clone_size: few; d_call: TRBD1; v_call: TRBV5-1; j_call: TRBJ1-2; cdr3_nt: TGCGCCAGCAGCAGGGGACAGGCGTTTGGCTACACCTTC; cdr3_aa: CASSRGQAFGYTF
clone_size: .; d_call: .; v_call: TRBV12-5; j_call: TRBJ1-2; cdr3_nt: TGTGCCGGCGGGTCTGATTATGGCTACACCTTC; cdr3_aa: CAGGSDYGYTF
clone_size: .; d_call: .; v_call: TRBV12-3/TRBV12-4; j_call: TRBJ2-2; cdr3_nt: TGTGCCAGCAGTTTTCTCCAACAGTTCGGGGAGCTGTTTTTT; cdr3_aa: CASSFLQQFGELFF
clone_size: .; d_call: TRBD2; v_call: TRBV12-3/TRBV12-4; j_call: TRBJ2-1; cdr3_nt: TGTGCCAGCAGTTCGACTAGCGGGAGGCAGTTCTTC; cdr3_aa: CASSSTSGRQFF
clone_size: .; d_call: TRBD2; v_call: TRBV4-1; j_call: TRBJ2-5; cdr3_nt: TGCGCCAGCAGCCAAGTGGTGCTAGCGGGAGGGGAGACCCAGTACTTC; cdr3_aa: CASSQVVLAGGETQYF
clone_size: .; d_call: .; v_call: TRBV5-1; j_call: TRBJ2-5; cdr3_nt: TGCGCCAGCAGCTTTAAGGGGCCCCAAGAGACCCAGTACTTC; cdr3_aa: CASSFKGPQETQYF
clone_size: once; d_call: .; v_call: TRBV12-3/TRBV12-4; j_call: TRBJ2-3; cdr3_nt: TGTGCCAGCAGACCGTTACAGGACCCAGATGCGCAGTATTTT; cdr3_aa: CASRPLQDPDAQYF
clone_size: few; d_call: .; v_call: TRBV12-3/TRBV12-4; j_call: TRBJ1-2; cdr3_nt: TGTGCCAGCAGCTCAGGGTACTATGGCTACACCTTC; cdr3_aa: CASSSGYYGYTF
clone_size: few; d_call: TRBD2; v_call: TRBV12-3/TRBV12-4; j_call: TRBJ2-5; cdr3_nt: TGTGCCAGCAGTTTCTTAGCGGGAGGGGGAGAGACCCAGTACTTC; cdr3_aa: CASSFLAGGGETQYF
clone_size: few; d_call: .; v_call: TRBV7-8; j_call: TRBJ2-5; cdr3_nt: TGTGCCAGCAGCCCAGACGCTCAAGAGACCCAGTACTTC; cdr3_aa: CASSPDAQETQYF